A single sample gave rise to the 28 T cell receptor beta chains below, sequenced in a study of blood T cell repertoires in COVID-19. Clones were sequenced by immunoSEQ multiplex PCR, and TCRdb holds only the in-frame ones, with some missing. The profile shows 40,000 or so clones, 85% to 90% of them singletons. Sequencing input: peripheral blood. The receptors originated from a man aged 60-69 years with active or convalescent COVID-19.

This rearrangement joins TRBV13 to TRBJ2-7; no reliable D call. The germline V and J ends were trimmed by 3 bases and 2 bases, with 5 bases remaining between them. CDR3 length: 12 amino acids. In germline, CDR1 is PRHDT, CDR2 FYEKMQ (reference sequence). The CDR3 region is CASSFGAYEQYF. The CDR3 nucleotides read TGTGCCAGCAGCTTCGGAGCCTACGAGCAGTACTTC. The full variable domain, with the rest looked up from reference TRBV13 and TRBJ2-7, is AAGVIQSPRHLIKEKRETATLKCYPIPRHDTVYWYQQGPGQDPQFLISFYEKMQSDKGSIPDRFSAQQFSDYHSELNMSSLELGDSALYFCASSFGAYEQYFGPGTRLTVT.

V and J are TRBV24-1 and TRBJ1-1; 8 positions agree with TRBD1. The CDR3 contains 16 residues. CDR1 and CDR2 (germline): KGHDR, SFDVKD. The V gene end was trimmed by 4 bases and the J gene end by 1 base; junction bases not matched to a gene: 7. CDR3 in DNA: TGTGCCACCAGTGAGGGGACCGGGACAGGGAACACTGAAGCTTTCTTT. Translating it yields CATSEGTGTGNTEAFF.

The J gene is TRBJ1-2, the V gene TRBV5-5; tentative D call: TRBD1 (5 bases). CDR1 is SGHKS, CDR2 YYEKEE, per germline (reference sequence). Trimming removed 0 bases at V and 4 bases at J, with 13 bases between. The CDR3 has 15 residues. The DNA of the CDR3 is TGTGCCAGCAGCTTGGAGGCAGGGCAAGTCTATGGCTACACCTTC. Translated, it gives CASSLEAGQVYGYTF.

This chain connects TRBV7-2 to TRBJ2-7; TRBD2 agrees at 10 bases. Germline V gives CDR1 SGHTA, CDR2 FQGNSA. This CDR3 region has 17 residues. The trim removed 2 bases at V and 9 bases at J, leaving 16 bases unmatched. The CDR3 loop reads CASSLSSDGLAGDGQYF. CDR3 sequence (DNA): TGTGCCAGCAGCTTATCTTCTGATGGGCTAGCGGGAGATGGGCAGTACTTC. The variable domain in full, with the rest retrieved from reference TRBV7-2 and TRBJ2-7, is GAGVSQSPSNKVTEKGKDVELRCDPISGHTALYWYRQSLGQGLEFLIYFQGNSAPDKSGLPSDRFSAERTGGSVSTLTIQRTQQEDSAVYLCASSLSSDGLAGDGQYFGPGTRLTVT.

V is TRBV28 and J is TRBJ1-3; 7 positions agree with TRBD1. CDR1 MDHEN and CDR2 SYDVKM come from the germline V gene. Losses at the gene ends were 6 bases for V and 7 bases for J; bases not matched to a gene: 6. The CDR3 is 13 amino acids. The CDR3 nucleotides read TGTGCCAGCAGACCGACAGGGAGGAACACCATATATTTT. This translates into CASRPTGRNTIYF.

The chain employs TRBV18 and TRBJ2-1; D is unclear. The CDR3 is made up of 16 amino acids. Germline V gene data show CDR1 as KGHSH and CDR2 as LQKENI. Trimming shortened V by 0 bases and J by 4 bases, and 13 bases separated the two germline ends. The CDR3 sequence is CASSPPWSVRYNEQFF. Here the CDR3 DNA reads TGTGCCAGCTCACCACCGTGGTCCGTGAGGTACAATGAGCAGTTCTTC. The full variable domain, with the rest looked up from reference TRBV18 and TRBJ2-1, is NAGVMQNPRHLVRRRGQEARLRCSPMKGHSHVYWYRQLPEEGLKFMVYLQKENIIDESGMPKERFSAEFPKEGPSILRIQQVVRGDSAAYFCASSPPWSVRYNEQFFGPGTRLTVL.

The chain combines TRBV5-4 with TRBJ1-1; TRBD1 matches at 12 bases. Per germline, CDR1 SGHNT and CDR2 YYREEE (reference sequence). The CDR3 extends over 15 amino acids. V was clipped by 5 bases and J by 11 bases; unmatched bases: 13. CDR3 protein: CASRYAGQGAPGAFF. The CDR3 DNA sequence: TGTGCCAGCAGGTATGCGGGACAGGGGGCGCCAGGGGCTTTCTTT.

The J gene is TRBJ2-7, the V gene TRBV18, with 10 bases that match TRBD1. The CDR3 contains 13 residues. J was trimmed by 7 bases and V by 3 bases; bases with no gene match: 3. Germline loops: CDR1 KGHSH, CDR2 LQKENI. In DNA form, the CDR3 reads TGTGCCAGCTCACCTGGGACAGGGGATGAGCAGTACTTC. Protein: CASSPGTGDEQYF.

V gene TRBV28 combines with J gene TRBJ2-4; D is possibly TRBD1 (6 bases). Trimming left V 6 bases short and J 3 bases short, with 15 bases between. The CDR3 spans 15 residues. Germline assignment: CDR1 MDHEN and CDR2 SYDVKM. The CDR3 loop reads CASSPAGVIKNIQYF. CDR3 DNA: TGTGCCAGCAGCCCCGCAGGGGTAATCAAAAACATTCAGTACTTC.

The chain combines TRBV5-1 with TRBJ2-2; D uncertain. The V end was cut by 4 bases, the J end by 1 base, with 11 bases between. CDR1 is SGHRS and CDR2 is YFSETQ in the germline V gene. There are 15 residues in the CDR3. Written as DNA, the CDR3 is TGCGCCAGCAGCCTCCCCCCAGGGAACACCGGGGAGCTGTTTTTT. It is translated as CASSLPPGNTGELFF.

The chain couples TRBV5-1 to TRBJ1-3, with 7 bases that match TRBD1. Trimming took 7 bases from V and 4 from J; bases not matched to a gene: 11. Per germline, CDR1 SGHRS and CDR2 YFSETQ. This CDR3 has 15 residues. The CDR3 loop is CASGPGTALGNTIYF. Here the CDR3 DNA reads TGCGCCAGCGGTCCCGGGACAGCTCTCGGAAACACCATATATTTT.

The chain recombines TRBV4-2 with TRBJ1-2; 7 bases match TRBD1. This CDR3 is built from 13 residues. The V gene's germline CDR1 is LGHNA and CDR2 YNFKEQ. With 4 bases clipped from V and 2 bases from J, the junction kept 1 base outside the gene matches. CDR3 in amino acids: CASSRTGNYGYTF. CDR3 DNA: TGTGCCAGCAGCCGGACAGGAAACTATGGCTACACCTTC.

The chain is built from TRBV10-3 and TRBJ2-3; no firm D call. The CDR3 covers 11 residues. V gave up 6 bases and J gave up 5 bases, with 6 bases separating them. Germline V lookup: CDR1 ENHRY, CDR2 SYGVKD. For the CDR3, the DNA is TGTGCCATCAGCTCCTTAGATACGCAGTATTTT. This gives the protein CAISSLDTQYF.

This chain connects TRBV28 to TRBJ1-1; D may be TRBD1 (5 bases). Per germline, CDR1 MDHEN and CDR2 SYDVKM. The ends were cut back, 3 bases at V and 1 base at J, with 12 bases in the middle. This CDR3 region has 15 residues. This CDR3 reads CASSFRGRGNTEAFF. As DNA, the CDR3 is TGTGCCAGCAGTTTTCGAGGAAGGGGGAACACTGAAGCTTTCTTT.

This rearrangement joins TRBV7-3 to TRBJ2-3; maybe TRBD2 (6 bases). Trimming took 3 bases from V and 0 from J, leaving 7 bases between them. This CDR3 contains 14 residues. Germline CDR1 is SGHTA and CDR2 is FQGTGA. CDR3 sequence: CASSFSGSTDTQYF. DNA for the CDR3: TGTGCCAGCAGCTTTAGCGGAAGCACAGATACGCAGTATTTT.

The genes are TRBV24-1 and TRBJ2-2, with a weak D call TRBD1 (5 bases). Trimming took off 3 bases at V and 6 bases at J, with 13 bases between the two ends. Germline V lookup: CDR1 KGHDR, CDR2 SFDVKD. This CDR3 has 15 amino acids. Written as DNA, the CDR3 is TGTGCCACCAGTGATGTGGTAGGACAACCCGGGGAGCTGTTTTTT. Translated: CATSDVVGQPGELFF.

This clone was observed a few times. The chain has TRBV21-1 and TRBJ2-2; the tabulated D call, TRBD2, remains unverified against the DNA. TRBV21-1 is marked as a pseudogene. The CDR3 extends over 13 amino acids. CDR3 loop: CASSVEDTGELFF. CDR3 in DNA: TGTGCCAGCAGCGTAGAGGACACCGGGGAGCTGTTTTTT.

CDR3 region: CASSPVTGVEETQYF. CDR3 bases: TGTGCCAGCTCCCCTGTGACAGGGGTTGAAGAGACCCAGTACTTC. The chain joins TRBV18 to TRBJ2-5, with 8 bases that match TRBD1. With 6 bases clipped from V and 3 bases from J, the junction kept 9 bases outside the gene matches. The CDR3 covers 15 residues. Germline values: CDR1 KGHSH, CDR2 LQKENI.

The gene calls are TRBV7-2 and TRBJ1-4; D ambiguous. V dropped 1 base and J dropped 6 bases, with 12 bases sitting between them. This CDR3 comprises 15 residues. In germline, CDR1 is SGHTA, CDR2 FQGNSA. The CDR3 reads CASSLGGRLHEKLFF. The CDR3 DNA is TGTGCCAGCAGCTTAGGTGGCAGGTTGCATGAAAAACTGTTTTTT. The full variable domain, in which reference TRBV7-2 and TRBJ1-4 provide the parts outside the CDR3, is GAGVSQSPSNKVTEKGKDVELRCDPISGHTALYWYRQSLGQGLEFLIYFQGNSAPDKSGLPSDRFSAERTGGSVSTLTIQRTQQEDSAVYLCASSLGGRLHEKLFFGSGTQLSVL.

The rearrangement links TRBV6-5 to TRBJ2-1; TRBD2 matches at 9 bases. The CDR3 spans 14 residues. Trimming removed 2 bases from V and 5 bases from J; junction bases left unmatched: 1. Germline V gene sequence: CDR1 MNHEY, CDR2 SVGAGI. Here the CDR3 reads CASSYLAGNNEQFF. As DNA, the CDR3 is TGTGCCAGCAGTTACCTAGCGGGAAACAATGAGCAGTTCTTC.

The gene calls are TRBV5-1 and TRBJ2-2; perhaps TRBD1 as D (6 bases). Trimming left V 4 bases short and J 9 bases short, with 22 bases between. The CDR3 is 16 amino acids. Per the germline V gene, CDR1 is SGHRS and CDR2 is YFSETQ. The CDR3 protein is CASSSSGQSGYRELFF. The CDR3 DNA reads as TGCGCCAGCAGCAGTTCCGGACAGTCTGGCTACCGGGAGCTGTTTTTT.

The chain combines TRBV29-1 with TRBJ2-1; perhaps TRBD1 as D (6 bases). In germline, CDR1 is SQVTM, CDR2 ANQGSEA. The CDR3 has 13 amino acids. V was cut by 7 bases and J by 2 bases, with 12 bases left in between. The CDR3 here is CSGSGAAYNEQFF. The CDR3 nucleotides read TGCAGCGGATCAGGGGCAGCCTACAATGAGCAGTTCTTC.

The chain combines TRBV28 with TRBJ2-1; perhaps TRBD1 as D (5 bases). Trimming took off 5 bases at V and 12 bases at J, with 26 bases between the two ends. This CDR3 has 16 residues. CDR1 and CDR2 (germline): MDHEN, SYDVKM. The CDR3 here is CASSPKNIVTLRGQFF. CDR3 nucleotides: TGTGCCAGCAGTCCCAAAAATATTGTCACGTTAAGGGGGCAGTTCTTC.

The V call is TRBV28, the J call TRBJ2-7, with D possibly TRBD2 on 7 matching bases. This CDR3 is 14 amino acids long. V shed 8 bases and J shed 3 bases, with 17 bases lying between them. Per the germline V gene, CDR1 is MDHEN and CDR2 is SYDVKM. The CDR3 region is CASLRAGAHYEQYF. The CDR3 DNA is TGTGCCAGCTTAAGGGCGGGGGCCCACTACGAGCAGTACTTC.

The rearrangement links TRBV12-3 or TRBV12-4 to TRBJ2-7; tentatively, D is TRBD2 (6 bases). Trimming cost V 5 bases and J 6 bases, with 11 bases left between them. CDR3 length: 12 residues. In nucleotides, the CDR3 is TGTGCCAGCAGTCCCCAGGGAGGCGAGCAGTACTTC. Its translation is CASSPQGGEQYF.

This chain uses TRBV25-1 with TRBJ2-3; the match to TRBD2 covers 10 bases. Trimming removed 6 bases from V and 6 bases from J; junction bases left unmatched: 15. There are 17 residues in the CDR3. Germline loops: CDR1 MGHDK, CDR2 SYGVNS. CDR3 sequence reads: CASSSFSGRSLGDTQYF. Here the CDR3 DNA reads TGTGCCAGCAGCTCGTTTAGCGGGAGGAGTTTAGGGGATACGCAGTATTTT.

This clone was observed a single time. V usage is TRBV5-4 and J usage is TRBJ1-2, with 8 bases lining up with TRBD1. The germline V gene encodes CDR1 SGHNT and CDR2 YYREEE (reference sequence). CDR3 length: 14 residues. Losses at the gene ends were 3 bases for V and 4 bases for J; bases not matched to a gene: 5. CDR3 sequence (DNA): TGTGCCAGCAGCTACAGGGGGTCGGGCTATGGCTACACCTTC. Its translation: CASSYRGSGYGYTF.

This sequence joins TRBV21-1 and TRBJ2-7; the DNA was not used to check the table's D call, TRBD1. TRBV21-1 is termed a pseudogene. The CDR3 loop spans 15 amino acids. The CDR3 reads CASSKCRLWMYEQYF. The CDR3 nucleotides are TGTGCCAGCAGCAAGTGCAGGCTGTGGATGTACGAGCAGTACTTC.